A selection of T cell receptor beta chains follows, all from one sample in a study of Tregs in tolerant kidney transplant recipients. TCRdb's copy holds only in-frame clones and misses some; the assay was immunoSEQ multiplex PCR. Of 75,000 to 100,000 clones in the sample, roughly 93% are singletons; the top ten hold about 1.5%. The sequencing used CD4+ T cells from blood (PBMCs), collected 12 months after the transplant. These receptors came from a human patient who received a combined kidney and bone marrow transplant. Some T cells here may be from the graft donor. CDR3s include the opening cysteine and the closing phenylalanine or tryptophan. The order of the fields is V gene, CDR3 protein.

v_call: TRBV5-1; cdr3_aa: CASSLPSYEQYF
v_call: TRBV19; cdr3_aa: CATSGQGRLYEQYF
v_call: TRBV19; cdr3_aa: CASTRKDWATNEKLFF
v_call: TRBV4-2; cdr3_aa: CASSQAMGASSTDTQYF
v_call: TRBV30; cdr3_aa: CAWRQGLRGDTQYF
v_call: TRBV7-2; cdr3_aa: CASSVRLGQGAPGANVLTF
v_call: TRBV7-2; cdr3_aa: CASSWASGGVYEQYF
v_call: TRBV5-1; cdr3_aa: CASSAQGSAVTDTQYF
v_call: TRBV6-6; cdr3_aa: CASSRTSGNIYEQFF
v_call: TRBV11-3; cdr3_aa: CASSLPAGYNEQFF
v_call: TRBV27; cdr3_aa: CASSYGQGRSYEQYF
v_call: TRBV11-3; cdr3_aa: CASSFSGLTDTQYF
v_call: TRBV7-8; cdr3_aa: CASTRLVPGNTIYF
v_call: TRBV27; cdr3_aa: CASTPTPGYGYTF
v_call: TRBV6-1; cdr3_aa: CATLLGREQPQHF
v_call: TRBV4-1; cdr3_aa: CASSQDFSSTDTQYF
v_call: TRBV5-1; cdr3_aa: CASSLEASDSPLHF
v_call: TRBV15; cdr3_aa: CATSRTSLGSYNEQFF
v_call: TRBV5-1; cdr3_aa: CASSPVRGRDEQYF
v_call: TRBV9; cdr3_aa: CASNHGDRARETQYF
v_call: TRBV5-1; cdr3_aa: CASSWTGGGSGNTIYF
v_call: TRBV7-9; cdr3_aa: CASTVWDSLSFEQFF
v_call: TRBV10-3; cdr3_aa: CAISQTGQGGQPQHF
v_call: TRBV27; cdr3_aa: CASSYTGASYEQYF
v_call: TRBV7-9; cdr3_aa: CASSSPGLAGEGEQYF
v_call: TRBV5-4; cdr3_aa: CASSPAFGDTEAFF
v_call: TRBV28; cdr3_aa: CASSPKRGGQREQYF
v_call: TRBV5-1; cdr3_aa: CASSFNQGNTGELFF
v_call: TRBV4-3; cdr3_aa: CASSQDRGPVSNSPLHF
v_call: TRBV28; cdr3_aa: CASSPLWSGANVLTF
v_call: TRBV9; cdr3_aa: CASSVGLGGRLRGETQYF
v_call: TRBV30; cdr3_aa: CAWSVNRGGYEQYF
v_call: TRBV5-4; cdr3_aa: CASSLDVAGDTGELFF
v_call: TRBV5-1; cdr3_aa: CASSLASGQETQYF